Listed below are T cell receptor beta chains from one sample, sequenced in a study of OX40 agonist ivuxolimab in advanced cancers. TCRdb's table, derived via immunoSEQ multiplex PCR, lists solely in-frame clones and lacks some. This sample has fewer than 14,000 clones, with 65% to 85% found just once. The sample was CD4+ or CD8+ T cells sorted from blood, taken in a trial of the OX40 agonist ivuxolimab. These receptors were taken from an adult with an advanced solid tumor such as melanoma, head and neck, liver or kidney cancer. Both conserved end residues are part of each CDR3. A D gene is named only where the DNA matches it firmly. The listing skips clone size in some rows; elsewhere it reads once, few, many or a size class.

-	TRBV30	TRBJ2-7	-	CAWSVTVSSYEQYF	TGTGCCTGGAGTGTAACGGTTTCATCCTACGAGCAGTACTTC
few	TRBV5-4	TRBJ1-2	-	CASEGADYGYTF	TGTGCCAGCGAAGGCGCCGACTATGGCTACACCTTC
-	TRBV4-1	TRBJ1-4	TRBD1	CASGQDPNEKLFF	TGCGCCAGCGGACAGGATCCTAATGAAAAACTGTTTTTT
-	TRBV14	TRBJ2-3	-	CASSQVGTRTDTQYF	TGTGCCAGCAGCCAAGTTGGGACCCGCACAGATACGCAGTATTTT
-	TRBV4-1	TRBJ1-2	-	CASSQEGYNYGYTF	TGCGCCAGCAGCCAAGAGGGATATAACTATGGCTACACCTTC
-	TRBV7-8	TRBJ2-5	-	CASSLDSGQETQYF	TGTGCCAGCAGCTTGGACTCCGGGCAGGAGACCCAGTACTTC
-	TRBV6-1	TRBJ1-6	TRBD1	CASSEKTGTGNSPLHF	TGTGCCAGCAGTGAAAAAACCGGGACAGGAAACTCACCCCTCCACTTT
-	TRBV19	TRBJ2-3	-	CASSIEGAGTSTDTQYF	TGTGCCAGTAGTATAGAGGGAGCAGGGACTAGCACAGATACGCAGTATTTT
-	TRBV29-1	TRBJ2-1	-	CSGGKGTDNEQFF	TGCAGCGGAGGGAAGGGAACAGACAATGAGCAGTTCTTC
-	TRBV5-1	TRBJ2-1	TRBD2	CASSLELAGGDEQFF	TGCGCCAGCAGCTTGGAACTAGCGGGAGGCGATGAGCAGTTCTTC
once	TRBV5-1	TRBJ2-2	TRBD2	CASSLGLAGLTGELFF	TGCGCCAGCAGCCTAGGACTAGCGGGACTCACCGGGGAGCTGTTTTTT
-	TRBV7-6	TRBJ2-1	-	CASSFSYNEQFF	TGTGCCAGCAGCTTCAGCTACAATGAGCAGTTCTTC
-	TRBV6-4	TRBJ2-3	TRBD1	CASSDSAGGNSDTQYF	TGTGCCAGCAGTGACTCGGCAGGGGGAAATTCGGATACGCAGTATTTT
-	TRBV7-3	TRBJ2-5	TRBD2	CASSLSGGGLGETQYF	TGTGCCAGCAGCTTATCGGGCGGGGGTCTAGGGGAGACCCAGTACTTC
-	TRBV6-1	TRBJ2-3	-	CASSEGAGADTQYF	TGTGCCAGCAGTGAAGGAGCGGGTGCAGATACGCAGTATTTT
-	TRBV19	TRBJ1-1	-	CASRRGGIEAFF	TGTGCCAGTAGAAGGGGGGGGATTGAAGCTTTCTTT
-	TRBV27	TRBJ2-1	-	CASSLPGTAGEQFF	TGTGCCAGCAGTTTACCCGGGACAGCGGGGGAGCAGTTCTTC
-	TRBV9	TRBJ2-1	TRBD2	CASSGASGGANEQFF	TGTGCCAGCAGCGGAGCTAGCGGGGGGGCCAATGAGCAGTTCTTC
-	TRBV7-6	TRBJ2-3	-	CASSLDGDIDTQYF	TGTGCCAGCAGCTTAGACGGGGACATAGATACGCAGTATTTT
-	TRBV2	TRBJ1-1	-	CASSRFGANTEAFF	TGTGCCAGCAGTAGATTCGGAGCGAACACTGAAGCTTTCTTT
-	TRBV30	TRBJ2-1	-	CAWSLGNEQFF	TGTGCCTGGAGCCTGGGCAATGAGCAGTTCTTC